This T cell receptor beta chain was sequenced in a study of vaccination effects on CD4 cells after COVID-19. The study's findings and limits: Few convalescent patients, and no early post-infection timepoints, were available to the study.

The assay was immunoSEQ multiplex PCR, and TCRdb's table has in-frame clones only and misses some. Among roughly 24,000 clones listed, approximately 79% were seen once. Sequencing was preceded by expansion of antigen-specific CD4+ T cells with viral peptide pools in the ViraFEST assay. After around 10 days in culture, the CD4+ T cells were isolated. The infection with SARS-CoV-2 (confirmed by PCR) occurred in this person between March and December 2020. Notes on this clone: As yet, its antigen is unknown.

The sample here was CD4+ T cells from PBMCs cultured with SARS-CoV-2 spike peptides, taken before COVID-19 vaccination. This receptor was taken from a human donor who had a prior SARS-CoV-2 infection.

The CDR3 DNA follows: TGTGCCAGCAGTGCATCAGAGAACACTGAAGCTTTCTTT. Its protein product is CASSASENTEAFF. The V call is TRBV6-4, the J call TRBJ1-1; D is undetermined. V dropped 4 bases and J dropped 1 base, with 7 bases sitting between them. The CDR3 runs to 13 residues. Per germline, CDR1 MRHNA and CDR2 SNTAGT.